This TCR beta chain was obtained from a study of CD8+ T cells in alopecia areata. Study-wide results and caveats: TCRs were shared less clearly across patients than in mice, possibly for HLA-related reasons. For lesional scalp, especially alopecia totalis/universalis, clonality was higher than in normal scalp. There were also resident alphabeta T cells of normal skin sequenced in scalp samples.

RNA extraction was followed by reverse transcription into cDNA, which acted as the sequencing template. TCRdb's table, derived via immunoSEQ multiplex PCR, lists solely in-frame clones and lacks some. The table has roughly 250,000 clones, 65% to 70% seen once. This clone appeared once. Its target is unknown. As part of sample collection, lesional scalp punch biopsies and peripheral blood were taken from alopecia areata patients. Looked up from germline, CDR1 is MNHNS and CDR2 is SASEGT. This CDR3 region has 15 residues. With 6 bases removed from V and 5 bases from J, the gap between germline ends came to 19 bases.

The TCR comes from a human donor with alopecia areata. The chain carries TRBV6-1 and TRBJ2-5, with D possibly TRBD1 on 6 matching bases. The source was CD4+ T cells sorted from blood, collected at week 0. DNA for the CDR3: TGTGCCAGCAGGTCTTGGCATCCTAGGGGGGAGACCCAGTACTTC. Amino acid sequence: CASRSWHPRGETQYF.